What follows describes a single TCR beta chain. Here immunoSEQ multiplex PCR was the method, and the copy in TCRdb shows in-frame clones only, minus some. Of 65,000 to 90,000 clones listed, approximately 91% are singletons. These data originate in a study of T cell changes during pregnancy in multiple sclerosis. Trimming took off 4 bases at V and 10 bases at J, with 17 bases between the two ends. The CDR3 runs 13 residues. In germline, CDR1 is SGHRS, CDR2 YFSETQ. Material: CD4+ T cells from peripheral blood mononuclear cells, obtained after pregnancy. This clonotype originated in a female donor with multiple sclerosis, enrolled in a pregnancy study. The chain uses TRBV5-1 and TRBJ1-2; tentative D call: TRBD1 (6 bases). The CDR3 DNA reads TGCGCCAGCAGCGAATCAGGGGTTTCGGACTACACCTTC. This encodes CASSESGVSDYTF.